The T cell receptor beta chain under discussion was sequenced for a study of lymphopenia after photon versus proton radiotherapy. Study-wide results and limits: Oligoclonal CD8+ Temra expansion after nadir drove photon patients' diversity drop. Photon-treated patients lost naive T cells and TCR diversity; proton-treated stayed stable.

This clone was counted between two and nine times. Its matching antigen is unknown. The CDR3 consists of 15 residues. V was clipped by 1 base and J by 1 base, with 10 bases between them. CDR1 and CDR2 from the germline V gene are GTSNPN and SVGIG (reference sequence). The protocol was immunoSEQ multiplex PCR, while the TCRdb copy is restricted to in-frame clones and leaves out a portion. The data contain roughly 49,000 clones, about 92% of them singletons. The clonotype was recovered from a woman between 40 and 55 years old with cholangiocarcinoma. The material sequenced was peripheral blood, taken from a patient treated with photon-based radiotherapy. This chain uses TRBV30 with TRBJ2-2; tentatively, D is TRBD1 (6 bases). The CDR3 DNA reads TGTGCCTGGAGTGGCAGGGGAAAGAACACCGGGGAGCTGTTTTTT. Translation gives CAWSGRGKNTGELFF.